What follows are 20 T cell receptor beta chains derived from one specimen sequenced in a study of regulatory T cells in long-lasting Graves disease. TCR beta libraries were built with iRepertoire HTBI primers and Arm-PCR of CDR3 regions. TCRdb itself ran the multiplex PCR reads through MiXCR, one entry per CDR3 protein. The data show hundreds of thousands of distinct CDR3 sequences, with 20% to 25% seen just once and 20% held by the top ten. The time point is: persistent/refractory GD, antithyroid drugs over 5 years with positive TRAb. Preparation of the TCR library used RNA extracted from PBMCs. Here the sequenced sample was peripheral blood mononuclear cells (PBMCs), taken when the disease was refractory, from a patient treated with antithyroid drugs. All receptors come from a female donor with Graves disease.

The table lists this clonotype with a few counts. The chain joins TRBV20-1 to TRBJ1-2, with 12 bases fitting TRBD1. The germline gives CDR1 DFQATT, CDR2 SNEGSKA (reference sequence). V was pared by 5 bases and J by 8 bases, with 6 bases of the junction left unmatched. This CDR3 spans 13 amino acids. DNA for the CDR3: TGCAGTGCTCCGGGACAGGGGGCGCAGGGCTACACCTTC. Its protein product is CSAPGQGAQGYTF.

The rearrangement joins TRBV24-1 to TRBJ1-5; TRBD1 is a possible D gene (5 bases). Germline CDR1 KGHDR, CDR2 SFDVKD. Trimming removed 4 bases at V and 7 bases at J, with 16 bases between. The CDR3 spans 15 residues. In DNA form, the CDR3 reads TGTGCCACCAGTGACCGGGGTCACCAGGGACAGCCCCAGCATTTT. As protein: CATSDRGHQGQPQHF.

This clonotype was detected a few times. V and J are TRBV5-1 and TRBJ2-5, with TRBD2 matching 11 bases. Germline CDR1 is SGHRS and CDR2 is YFSETQ. J was trimmed by 3 bases and V by 3 bases; bases with no gene match: 7. The CDR3 is 16 residues long. This CDR3 is CASSSLTSGVKETQYF. The CDR3 region has the DNA TGCGCCAGCAGCTCCCTGACTAGCGGGGTAAAAGAGACCCAGTACTTC.

The V and J genes are TRBV18 and TRBJ2-2; D might be TRBD1 (5 bases). V was trimmed by 2 bases and J by 1 base, leaving 14 bases between them. The length of the CDR3 is 17 residues. Germline-derived CDR1 and CDR2 are KGHSH and LQKENI. This CDR3 reads CASSPSQGAWNTGELFF. The CDR3 DNA reads TGTGCCAGCTCACCAAGTCAAGGGGCCTGGAACACCGGGGAGCTGTTTTTT.

The chain is built from TRBV4-3 and TRBJ2-5, with 7 positions matching TRBD1. This CDR3 has 16 residues. Germline V gives CDR1 LGHNA, CDR2 YSLEER. V shed 3 bases and J 2 bases; nucleotides not matched to a gene: 9. CDR3 in amino acids: CASSHLGGRGQETQYF. The CDR3 DNA follows: TGCGCCAGCAGCCATCTAGGCGGCAGGGGGCAAGAGACCCAGTACTTC.

The J gene is TRBJ2-2, the V gene TRBV13; D is tentatively TRBD1 or TRBD2 (5 bases each). CDR3 length equals 17 residues. Deletions cut 5 bases from V and 0 bases from J, with 16 bases between. Germline lookup yields CDR1 PRHDT and CDR2 FYEKMQ (reference sequence). CDR3 nucleotide sequence: TGTGCCAGCAGCATGGGACCGCATGGACCGAACACCGGGGAGCTGTTTTTT. This sequence encodes CASSMGPHGPNTGELFF.

V gene TRBV9 combines with J gene TRBJ2-2; D gene uncertain. This CDR3 region has 13 residues. Per germline, CDR1 SGDLS and CDR2 YYNGEE. V was pared by 8 bases and J by 5 bases, with 13 bases between. The CDR3 region is CASSAIGTGELFF. DNA of the CDR3: TGTGCCAGTAGTGCTATAGGGACCGGGGAGCTGTTTTTT.

The V gene is TRBV29-1, the J gene TRBJ2-7; D possibly corresponds to TRBD1 (7 bases). Looked up from germline, CDR1 is SQVTM and CDR2 is ANQGSEA. CDR3 size: 12 residues. The germline V and J ends were trimmed by 4 bases and 1 base, with 8 bases remaining between them. The CDR3 DNA is TGCAGCGTTGCAGGGGGGTCCTACGAGCAGTACTTC. Its protein is CSVAGGSYEQYF.

This clonotype was counted at least ten times. The J gene is TRBJ2-5, the V gene TRBV6-5; D gene unclear. Germline lookup yields CDR1 MNHEY and CDR2 SVGAGI. The V and J ends lost 3 bases and 4 bases respectively, with 9 bases between them. The CDR3 runs to 13 residues. The CDR3 DNA is TGTGCCAGCAGTTATTTGGCTGGAGAGACCCAGTACTTC. This sequence encodes CASSYLAGETQYF.

In its sample, this clonotype was seen many times. The chain combines TRBV12-3 or TRBV12-4 with TRBJ1-5; D may be TRBD1 (6 bases). V shed 3 bases and J shed 3 bases, with 12 bases lying between them. The CDR3 extends over 15 amino acids. The DNA for the CDR3 is TGTGCCAGCAGTTTTGAGGACAGCCTCAATCAGCCCCAGCATTTT. This sequence encodes CASSFEDSLNQPQHF.

This clonotype was recorded many times. This chain connects TRBV10-3 to TRBJ1-2; maybe TRBD1 (5 bases). V was trimmed by 8 bases and J by 8 bases, leaving 12 bases between them. This CDR3 is 11 amino acids long. Germline CDR1 and CDR2: ENHRY and SYGVKD. The CDR3 spells CAIGAAGGYTF. The CDR3 DNA sequence: TGTGCCATCGGGGCCGCTGGGGGCTACACCTTC.

The chain has TRBV30 and TRBJ1-1, with D hard to call. The CDR3 length is 17 residues. CDR1 and CDR2 (germline): GTSNPN, SVGIG (reference sequence). V was cut by 4 bases and J by 4 bases, with 25 bases left in between. CDR3 DNA sequence: TGTGCCTGGACCCCCATAGGGTTTCTCACGGCCCCCACTGAAGCTTTCTTT. It specifies CAWTPIGFLTAPTEAFF.

On this clonotype: Relative to the germline gene, one junction end is altered; a read error may explain this. V and J are TRBV27 and TRBJ2-3; D call uncertain. Germline-derived CDR1 and CDR2 are MNHEY and SMNVEV (reference sequence). CDR3 length: 12 residues. CDR3 region: CAGSPIFGTQYF. CDR3 in DNA: TGTGCCGGCAGTCCAATTTTTGGTACGCAGTATTTT.

This clonotype was recorded many times. The chain recombines TRBV7-2 with TRBJ1-1, with 7 bases aligning to TRBD1. Trimming removed 5 bases from V and 1 base from J; junction bases left unmatched: 7. The CDR3 loop spans 15 amino acids. Looked up from germline, CDR1 is SGHTA and CDR2 is FQGNSA. The CDR3 sequence: CASSLYTGENTEAFF. The CDR3 DNA reads as TGTGCCAGCAGCCTCTATACAGGGGAGAACACTGAAGCTTTCTTT.

The chain recombines TRBV7-2 with TRBJ2-2; D remains ambiguous. Germline V gives CDR1 SGHTA, CDR2 FQGNSA. Deletions cut 1 base from V and 2 bases from J, with 8 bases between. This CDR3 has 15 amino acids. Here the CDR3 reads CASSLEVRNTGELFF. For the CDR3, the DNA is TGTGCCAGCAGCTTAGAGGTCAGAAACACCGGGGAGCTGTTTTTT.

In this sample, this clonotype turned up a few times. The genes are TRBV24-1 and TRBJ1-1, with D possibly TRBD1 on 5 matching bases. Germline-derived CDR1 and CDR2 are KGHDR and SFDVKD. The CDR3 has 13 residues. Trimming removed 3 bases from V and 5 bases from J, with 9 bases in between. CDR3 protein: CATSDRDSTEAFF. The CDR3 nucleotides are TGTGCCACCAGTGATCGGGACTCAACTGAAGCTTTCTTT.

J is TRBJ2-7 and V is TRBV6-2 or TRBV6-3; unclear D gene. Germline V gives CDR1 MNHEY, CDR2 SVGEGT. CDR3 length equals 16 residues. With 4 bases removed from V and 6 bases from J, the gap between germline ends came to 22 bases. The CDR3 loop reads CASSSYFRASDGEQYF. Written as DNA, the CDR3 is TGTGCCAGCAGTTCCTACTTTAGGGCATCAGACGGCGAGCAGTACTTC.

This clonotype was counted at least ten times. The chain uses TRBV28 and TRBJ2-7, with 11 bases that match TRBD1. This CDR3 comprises 15 residues. Per germline, CDR1 MDHEN and CDR2 SYDVKM. J lost 6 bases, V lost 7 bases, and 11 bases had no gene match. Written as DNA, the CDR3 is TGTGCCAGCACCTCCCCCGGACAGGGGGCCGGCGAGCAGTACTTC. Translating gives CASTSPGQGAGEQYF.

This clonotype has at least ten counts. The chain recombines TRBV2 with TRBJ1-5; 8 nucleotides line up with TRBD1. The V and J ends lost 5 bases and 9 bases, in that order; junction bases with no gene match: 9. Germline V lookup: CDR1 SNHLY, CDR2 FYNNEI. CDR3 length: 14 amino acids. The CDR3 sequence: CASSMTGADGPQHF. The CDR3 DNA is TGTGCCAGCAGTATGACAGGGGCCGATGGGCCCCAGCATTTT.

The V and J genes are TRBV19 and TRBJ2-2, with D possibly being TRBD1 (6 bases). The CDR3 extends over 15 amino acids. The germline V gene has CDR1 LNHDA and CDR2 SQIVND (reference sequence). The V and J ends lost 9 bases and 2 bases respectively, with 16 bases between them. Here the CDR3 DNA reads TGTGCCAGCCAACCACAGGGAGCCAACACCGGGGAGCTGTTTTTT. Its translation is CASQPQGANTGELFF.